These T cell receptor beta chains were read from a single sample in a study of T-cell reconstitution after alpha-beta-depleted transplantation in children. TCRdb itself ran the PCR reads through MiXCR, one entry per CDR3 protein. Found here are a few hundred thousand distinct CDR3 sequences, roughly a quarter of them singletons; the top ten hold roughly 5%. Specimen: PBMCs, mostly from graft donor cells, collected 360 days after TCRalphabeta/CD19-depleted stem cell transplant. These TCRs come from a female patient aged 2 to 10 who had a stem cell transplant for congenital amegakaryocytic thrombocytopenia, so the T cells may come from the graft donor. CDR3s include the opening cysteine and the closing phenylalanine or tryptophan. A D gene is named only where the DNA matches it firmly. Where a row states a size, it is once, few, many or the class of an expanded clone; other rows omit it.

D gene | J gene | V gene | clone size | CDR3 DNA | CDR3 protein
TRBD1 | TRBJ1-2 | TRBV6-2/TRBV6-3 | NA | TGTGCCAGCAGTTACGAGGGGGCCGGCTATGGCTACACCTTC | CASSYEGAGYGYTF
TRBD1 | TRBJ1-4 | TRBV20-1 | NA | TGCAGTGCCCACCCGGACAGGGGTGATGAAAAACTGTTTTTT | CSAHPDRGDEKLFF
NA | TRBJ1-1 | TRBV12-3/TRBV12-4 | few | TGTGCCAGCAGTTCCCCAACTAGGGGTCCCCCTTGGGCTTTCTTT | CASSSPTRGPPWAFF
NA | TRBJ1-5 | TRBV5-6 | NA | TGTGCCAGCAGCCAACGGGGCGGGGACCAGCCCCAGCATTTT | CASSQRGGDQPQHF
NA | TRBJ1-2 | TRBV15 | NA | TGTGCCACCAGCAGCGCCTTAGGATGGGGAAGAAGGAATGGGTACACCTTC | CATSSALGWGRRNGYTF
TRBD1 | TRBJ2-7 | TRBV27 | NA | TGTGCCAGCAGTTTGCCGGGACAGGGGATCCACGAGCAGTACTTC | CASSLPGQGIHEQYF
NA | TRBJ1-5 | TRBV12-3/TRBV12-4 | many | TGTGCCAGCAGTCGCCGTGGTCGGGGCAATCAGCCCCAGCATTTT | CASSRRGRGNQPQHF
NA | TRBJ1-3 | TRBV10-3 | few | TGTGCCATCAGTCACTCCGGGACGGCAGATATCTCTGGAAACACCATATATTTT | CAISHSGTADISGNTIYF
NA | TRBJ2-7 | TRBV6-2/TRBV6-3 | NA | TGTGCCAGCAGTTACTCGATCTACGAGCAGTACTTC | CASSYSIYEQYF
NA | TRBJ2-2 | TRBV12-5 | NA | TGTGCTAGTGCCCCTTTGAGCAGCGGGGAGCTGTTTTTT | CASAPLSSGELFF
NA | TRBJ2-3 | TRBV4-1 | few | TGCGCCAGCAGCCAAGTATCTCAATCGGCCCGAGGTCTCACAGATACGCAGTATTTT | CASSQVSQSARGLTDTQYF
TRBD1 | TRBJ1-1 | TRBV20-1 | few | TGCAGTGCTTCTACAGGGGACAACACTGAAGCTTTCTTT | CSASTGDNTEAFF
NA | TRBJ2-5 | TRBV4-3 | NA | TGCGCCAGCAGCCAAGATTCTCCGGGGTCGGCAGAGACCCAGTACTTC | CASSQDSPGSAETQYF